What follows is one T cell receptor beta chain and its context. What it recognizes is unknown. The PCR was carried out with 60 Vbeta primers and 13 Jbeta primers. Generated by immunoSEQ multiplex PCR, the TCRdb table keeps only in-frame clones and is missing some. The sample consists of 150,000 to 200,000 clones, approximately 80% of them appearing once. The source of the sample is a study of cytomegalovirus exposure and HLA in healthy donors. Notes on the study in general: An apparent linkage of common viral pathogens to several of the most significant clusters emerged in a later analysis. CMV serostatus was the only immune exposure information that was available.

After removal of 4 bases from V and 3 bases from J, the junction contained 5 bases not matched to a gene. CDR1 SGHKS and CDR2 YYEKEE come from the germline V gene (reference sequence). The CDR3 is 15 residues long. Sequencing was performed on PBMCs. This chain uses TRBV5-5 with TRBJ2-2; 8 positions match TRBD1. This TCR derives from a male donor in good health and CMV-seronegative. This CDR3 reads CASSRTGTDTGELFF. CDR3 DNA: TGTGCCAGCAGCAGGACAGGGACGGACACCGGGGAGCTGTTTTTT.